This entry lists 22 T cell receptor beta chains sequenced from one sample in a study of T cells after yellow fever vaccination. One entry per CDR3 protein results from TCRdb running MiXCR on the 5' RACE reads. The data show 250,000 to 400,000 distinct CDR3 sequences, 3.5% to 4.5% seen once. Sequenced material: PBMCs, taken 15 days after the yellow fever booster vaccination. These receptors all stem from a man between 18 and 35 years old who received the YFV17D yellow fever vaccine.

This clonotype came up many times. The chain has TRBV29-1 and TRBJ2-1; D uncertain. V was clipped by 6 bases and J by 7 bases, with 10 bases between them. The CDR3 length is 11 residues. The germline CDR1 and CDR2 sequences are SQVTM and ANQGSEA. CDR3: CSVTSVNEQFF. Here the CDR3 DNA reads TGCAGCGTCACCTCTGTTAATGAGCAGTTCTTC.

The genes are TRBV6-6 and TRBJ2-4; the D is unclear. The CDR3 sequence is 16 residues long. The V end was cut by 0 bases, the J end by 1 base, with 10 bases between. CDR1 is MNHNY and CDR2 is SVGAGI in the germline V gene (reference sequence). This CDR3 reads CASSYSTSPAKNIQYF. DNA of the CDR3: TGTGCCAGCAGTTACTCGACGTCACCGGCCAAAAACATTCAGTACTTC.

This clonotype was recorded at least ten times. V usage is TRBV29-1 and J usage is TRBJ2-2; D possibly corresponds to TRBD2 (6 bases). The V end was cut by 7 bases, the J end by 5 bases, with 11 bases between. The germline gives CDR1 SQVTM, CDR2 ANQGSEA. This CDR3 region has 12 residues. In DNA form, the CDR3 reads TGCAGCGCCTCGGGGGAAACCGGGGAGCTGTTTTTT. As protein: CSASGETGELFF.

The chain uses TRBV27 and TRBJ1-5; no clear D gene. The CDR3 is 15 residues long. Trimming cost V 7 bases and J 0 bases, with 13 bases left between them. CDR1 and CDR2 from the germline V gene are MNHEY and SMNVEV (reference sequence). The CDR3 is CASTQEAYSNQPQHF. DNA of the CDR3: TGTGCCAGCACTCAGGAGGCTTATAGCAATCAGCCCCAGCATTTT.

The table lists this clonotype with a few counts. The CDR3 reads CASSYPWTGRSNQPQHF. The CDR3 nucleotides read TGTGCCAGCAGTTACCCGTGGACAGGGCGTAGCAATCAGCCCCAGCATTTT. This chain uses TRBV6-2 or TRBV6-3 with TRBJ1-5, with 8 bases matching TRBD1. V was clipped by 2 bases and J by 0 bases; unmatched bases: 6. Germline V gives CDR1 MNHEY, CDR2 SVGEGT. This CDR3 region has 17 residues.

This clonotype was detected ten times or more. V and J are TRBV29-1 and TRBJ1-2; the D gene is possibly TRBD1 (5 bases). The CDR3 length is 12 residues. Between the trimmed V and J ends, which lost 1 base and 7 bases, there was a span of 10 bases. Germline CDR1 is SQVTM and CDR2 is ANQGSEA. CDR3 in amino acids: CSVEAGLRGYTF. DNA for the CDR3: TGCAGCGTTGAAGCGGGGCTCCGTGGCTACACCTTC.

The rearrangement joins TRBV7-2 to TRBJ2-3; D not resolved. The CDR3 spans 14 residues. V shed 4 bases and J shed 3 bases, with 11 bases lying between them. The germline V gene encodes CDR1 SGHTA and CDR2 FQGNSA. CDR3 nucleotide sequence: TGTGCCAGCAGCTCGAACTTTTGGACAGATACGCAGTATTTT. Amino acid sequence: CASSSNFWTDTQYF.

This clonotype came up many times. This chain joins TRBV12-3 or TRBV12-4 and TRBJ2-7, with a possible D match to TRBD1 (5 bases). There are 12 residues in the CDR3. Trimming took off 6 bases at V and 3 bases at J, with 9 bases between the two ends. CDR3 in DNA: TGTGCCAGCAGACATACAGGCTACGAGCAGTACTTC. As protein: CASRHTGYEQYF.

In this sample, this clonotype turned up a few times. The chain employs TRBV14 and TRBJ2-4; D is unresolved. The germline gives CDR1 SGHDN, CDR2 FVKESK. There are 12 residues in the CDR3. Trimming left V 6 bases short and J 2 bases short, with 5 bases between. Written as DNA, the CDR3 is TGTGCCAGCAGTGTGACCAAAAACATTCAGTACTTC. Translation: CASSVTKNIQYF.

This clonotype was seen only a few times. Here the CDR3 reads CASSPGSDYEQYV. CDR3 nucleotides: TGTGCCAGCTCACCCGGCAGCGATTACGAGCAGTACGTC. The chain carries TRBV18 and TRBJ2-7; no definite D call. Germline-derived CDR1 and CDR2 are KGHSH and LQKENI. CDR3 length: 13 amino acids. Trimming took off 3 bases at V and 4 bases at J, with 10 bases between the two ends.

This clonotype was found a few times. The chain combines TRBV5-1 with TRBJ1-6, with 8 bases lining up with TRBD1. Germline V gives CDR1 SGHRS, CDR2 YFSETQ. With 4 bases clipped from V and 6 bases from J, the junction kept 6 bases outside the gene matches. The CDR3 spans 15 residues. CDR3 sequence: CASSVGQGVNSPLHF. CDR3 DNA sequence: TGCGCCAGCAGCGTCGGACAGGGCGTTAATTCACCCCTCCACTTT.

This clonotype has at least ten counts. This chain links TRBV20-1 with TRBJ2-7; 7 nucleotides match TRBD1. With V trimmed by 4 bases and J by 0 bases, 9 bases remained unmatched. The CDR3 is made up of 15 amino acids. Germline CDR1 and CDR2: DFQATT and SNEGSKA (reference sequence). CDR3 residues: CSANAHDRVSYEQYV. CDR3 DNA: TGCAGTGCTAACGCCCACGACAGGGTCTCCTACGAGCAGTACGTC.

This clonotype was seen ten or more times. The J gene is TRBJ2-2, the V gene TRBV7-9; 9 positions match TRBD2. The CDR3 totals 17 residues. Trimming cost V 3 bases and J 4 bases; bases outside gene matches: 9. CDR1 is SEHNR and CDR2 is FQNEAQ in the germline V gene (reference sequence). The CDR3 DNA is TGTGCCAGCAGCTTTCCGCGGGGGGGCGTGGGCACCGGGGAGCTGTTTTTT. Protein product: CASSFPRGGVGTGELFF.

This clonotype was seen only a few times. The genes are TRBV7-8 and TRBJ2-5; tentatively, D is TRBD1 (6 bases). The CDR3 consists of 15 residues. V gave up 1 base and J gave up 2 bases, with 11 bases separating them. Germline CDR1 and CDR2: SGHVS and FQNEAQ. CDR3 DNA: TGTGCCAGCAGCTTAGAGAGGGGGAATCAAGAGACCCAGTACTTC. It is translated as CASSLERGNQETQYF.

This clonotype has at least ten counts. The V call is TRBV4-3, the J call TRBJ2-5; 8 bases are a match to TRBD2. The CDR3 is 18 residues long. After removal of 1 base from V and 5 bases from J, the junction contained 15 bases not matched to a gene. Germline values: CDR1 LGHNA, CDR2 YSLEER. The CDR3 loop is CASSQGAAGERKGETQYF. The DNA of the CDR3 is TGCGCCAGCAGCCAAGGAGCAGCGGGGGAACGGAAAGGGGAGACCCAGTACTTC.

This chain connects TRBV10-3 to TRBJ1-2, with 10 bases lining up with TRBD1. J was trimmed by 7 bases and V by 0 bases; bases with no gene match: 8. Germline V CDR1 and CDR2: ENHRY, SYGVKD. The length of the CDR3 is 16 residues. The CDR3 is CAISESGLGTGAGYTF. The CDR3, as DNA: TGTGCCATCAGTGAGTCCGGCCTTGGGACAGGGGCTGGCTACACCTTC.

The CDR3 nucleotides read TGCAGTGCTCCTATCCCAGGGGCAACTCAGCCCCAGCATTTT. Translated, it gives CSAPIPGATQPQHF. The chain is built from TRBV20-1 and TRBJ1-5, with D possibly TRBD1 on 6 matching bases. This CDR3 is 14 amino acids long. Trimming left V 5 bases short and J 6 bases short, with 17 bases between. Germline V gene data show CDR1 as DFQATT and CDR2 as SNEGSKA (reference sequence).

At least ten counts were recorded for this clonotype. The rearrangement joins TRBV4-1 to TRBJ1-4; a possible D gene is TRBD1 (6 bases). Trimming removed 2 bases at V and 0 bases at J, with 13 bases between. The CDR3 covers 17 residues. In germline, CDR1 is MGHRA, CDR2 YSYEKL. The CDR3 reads CASSQRDRIATNEKLFF. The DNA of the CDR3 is TGCGCCAGCAGCCAACGAGACAGGATAGCAACTAATGAAAAACTGTTTTTT.

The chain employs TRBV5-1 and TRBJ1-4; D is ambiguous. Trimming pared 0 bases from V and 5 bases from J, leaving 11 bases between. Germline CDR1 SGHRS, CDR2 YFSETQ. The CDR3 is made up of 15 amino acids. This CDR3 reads CASSLGQTSNEKLFF. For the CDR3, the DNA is TGCGCCAGCAGCTTGGGGCAGACAAGCAATGAAAAACTGTTTTTT.

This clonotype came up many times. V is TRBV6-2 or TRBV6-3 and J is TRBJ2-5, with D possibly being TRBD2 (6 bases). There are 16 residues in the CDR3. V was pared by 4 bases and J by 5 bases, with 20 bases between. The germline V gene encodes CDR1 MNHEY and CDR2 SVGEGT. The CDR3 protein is CASSLAEGPTLETQYF. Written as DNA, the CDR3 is TGTGCCAGCAGTTTGGCGGAGGGGCCAACTCTGGAGACCCAGTACTTC.

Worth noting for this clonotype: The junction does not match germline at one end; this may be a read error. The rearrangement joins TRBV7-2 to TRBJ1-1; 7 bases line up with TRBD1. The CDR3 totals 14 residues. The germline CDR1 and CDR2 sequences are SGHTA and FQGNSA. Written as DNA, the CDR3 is TGTGCCAGCAGCCTAGACAGGGAGAACGCTGAAGCTTTCTTT. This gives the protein CASSLDRENAEAFF.

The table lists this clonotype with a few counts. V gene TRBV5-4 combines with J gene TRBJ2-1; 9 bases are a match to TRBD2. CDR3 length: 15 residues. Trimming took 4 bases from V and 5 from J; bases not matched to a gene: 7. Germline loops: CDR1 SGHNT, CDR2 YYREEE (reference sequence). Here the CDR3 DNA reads TGTGCCAGCAGCCCGAGCGGGGGGCGAGACAATGAGCAGTTCTTC. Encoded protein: CASSPSGGRDNEQFF.